This T cell receptor beta chain was profiled in a study of cytomegalovirus exposure and HLA in healthy donors. Study at large: From HLA-typed donors, an early data release held 70 million to 100 million unique TCRs. Study conclusions and caveats: In an earlier analysis, productive rearrangement rates for most beta V segments clustered near 90% or 30%.

This CDR3 has 15 residues. Trimming cost V 2 bases and J 0 bases, with 7 bases left between them. Germline V gene sequence: CDR1 MGHDK, CDR2 SYGVNS. PCR involved 60 Vbeta and 13 Jbeta primers. Here immunoSEQ multiplex PCR was the method, and the copy in TCRdb shows in-frame clones only, minus some. The sample shows about 130,000 clones, 75% to 85% of them seen only once. A remark on this clone: Its antigen is unknown.

V gene TRBV25-1 combines with J gene TRBJ1-4; D is uncertain. This TCR was sampled from a man aged 40-49 years in good health and CMV-seronegative. Material for sequencing was PBMCs. CDR3 protein: CASSETRPTNEKLFF. CDR3 DNA sequence: TGTGCCAGCAGTGAAACGCGTCCAACTAATGAAAAACTGTTTTTT. The complete variable domain, with remaining parts taken from reference TRBV25-1 and TRBJ1-4, reads EADIYQTPRYLVIGTGKKITLECSQTMGHDKMYWYQQDPGMELHLIHYSYGVNSTEKGDLSSESTVSRIRTEHFPLTLESARPSHTSQYLCASSETRPTNEKLFFGSGTQLSVL.